A single sample is the source of the 8 T cell receptor beta chains below, sequenced in a study of shared clonotypes between healthy human individuals (dated by TCRdb to about 2020). Library preparation used the immunoSEQ multiplex PCR assay. TCRdb retrieved this table from immuneACCESS and kept in-frame rearrangements only. Not all clones are present; in checked studies, unresolved V genes account for under half, and no reason is known for the remainder. This sample is represented by hundreds of thousands of clones; about 95% of them were singletons. The ten largest clones capture over 0.095% of the sample. CD8 naive samples were CD45RO-negative cells positively selected for CCR7, giving a CD45RA+CCR7+ population that excluded TemRA cells. Sequencing was done on a sample of naive CD8+ T cells sorted from blood. The sample's cell subset or site, from its label and the paper: CD45RA+CCR7+. These receptors were taken from a woman in her 30s in good health.

The chain has TRBV9 and TRBJ2-7; weak D call: TRBD1 (7 bases). V was shortened by 4 bases and J by 7 bases, with 15 bases between the two germline ends. The CDR3 totals 13 residues. CDR1 and CDR2 (germline): SGDLS, YYNGEE. This CDR3 reads CASSFGQAGEQYF. As DNA, the CDR3 is TGTGCCAGCAGCTTCGGACAGGCGGGGGAGCAGTACTTC.

The chain couples TRBV28 to TRBJ2-2; D might be TRBD1 (6 bases). Germline V lookup: CDR1 MDHEN, CDR2 SYDVKM. The CDR3 covers 16 residues. Trimming cost V 5 bases and J 5 bases, with 18 bases left between them. CDR3 nucleotides: TGTGCCAGCAGTCCCGATAGGGACACCAATACCGGGGAGCTGTTTTTT. Its translation: CASSPDRDTNTGELFF. The entire variable domain, with the rest obtained from reference TRBV28 and TRBJ2-2, is as follows: DVKVTQSSRYLVKRTGEKVFLECVQDMDHENMFWYRQDPGLGLRLIYFSYDVKMKEKGDIPEGYSVSREKKERFSLILESASTNQTSMYLCASSPDRDTNTGELFFGEGSRLTVL.

The chain uses TRBV9 and TRBJ2-7, with a weak D call TRBD2 (5 bases). This CDR3 contains 14 residues. CDR1 is SGDLS, CDR2 YYNGEE, per germline. Trimming removed 0 bases from V and 0 bases from J, with 7 bases in between. The CDR3 sequence: CASSVGSDSYEQYF. The DNA for the CDR3 is TGTGCCAGCAGCGTAGGTAGCGACTCCTACGAGCAGTACTTC.

The gene calls are TRBV5-1 and TRBJ2-7, with 12 bases lining up with TRBD2. J lost 4 bases, V lost 2 bases, and 4 bases had no gene match. CDR1 is SGHRS, CDR2 YFSETQ, per germline. The CDR3 consists of 15 residues. The CDR3 bases are TGCGCCAGCAGCTTTCAGACTAGCGGGGGATACGAGCAGTACTTC. Residues: CASSFQTSGGYEQYF. The full variable domain, its missing parts supplied by reference TRBV5-1 and TRBJ2-7, is KAGVTQTPRYLIKTRGQQVTLSCSPISGHRSVSWYQQTPGQGLQFLFEYFSETQRNKGNFPGRFSGRQFSNSRSEMNVSTLELGDSALYLCASSFQTSGGYEQYFGPGTRLTVT.

The chain links TRBV9 to TRBJ1-2; TRBD1 aligns across 7 bases. V lost 4 bases to trimming and J lost 4 bases; unmatched junction nucleotides: 10. There are 15 residues in the CDR3. Germline loops: CDR1 SGDLS, CDR2 YYNGEE. The chain's CDR3 is CASSPRQGVPYGYTF. CDR3 bases: TGTGCCAGCAGCCCCCGACAGGGTGTCCCCTATGGCTACACCTTC.

The chain links TRBV28 to TRBJ1-1; D might be TRBD1 (5 bases). This CDR3 is 14 amino acids long. Trimming removed 5 bases from V and 5 bases from J, with 15 bases in between. Germline CDR1 and CDR2: MDHEN and SYDVKM. For the CDR3, the DNA is TGTGCCAGCAGTCCCCTCCCCGCAGGGACTGAAGCTTTCTTT. Translation: CASSPLPAGTEAFF.

This chain links TRBV19 with TRBJ2-7, with unresolved D. Trimming took 1 base from V and 1 from J, leaving 8 bases between them. This CDR3 spans 14 amino acids. Per the germline V gene, CDR1 is LNHDA and CDR2 is SQIVND (reference sequence). The CDR3 here is CASSIGPESYEQYF. The CDR3 nucleotides are TGTGCCAGTAGTATAGGTCCGGAGTCCTACGAGCAGTACTTC. The variable domain in full, completed from reference TRBV19 and TRBJ2-7, reads DGGITQSPKYLFRKEGQNVTLSCEQNLNHDAMYWYRQDPGQGLRLIYYSQIVNDFQKGDIAEGYSVSREKKESFPLTVTSAQKNPTAFYLCASSIGPESYEQYFGPGTRLTVT.

The chain couples TRBV7-9 to TRBJ1-1; D remains ambiguous. CDR3 length: 13 amino acids. V lost 4 bases and J 0 bases, leaving 6 bases between the germline ends. Per the germline V gene, CDR1 is SEHNR and CDR2 is FQNEAQ (reference sequence). The CDR3 loop reads CASSSTLNTEAFF. The CDR3 DNA reads TGTGCCAGCAGCTCCACATTGAACACTGAAGCTTTCTTT.